Sequencing of this T cell receptor (beta chain) was carried out in a study of blood T cell repertoires in COVID-19. Overall study: T cells, B-cell-depleted T cells, or PBMCs provided the cDNA or gDNA that served as material.

Germline V CDR1 and CDR2: SGHNT, YYREEE (reference sequence). The CDR3 spans 15 residues. Deletions cut 1 base from V and 0 bases from J, with 11 bases between. Shortly before study entry, within 2 weeks, exposed participants had met a COVID-19 case. Study processing details: The assay estimated nucleated cells by amplifying reference gene primers. This table comes from immunoSEQ multiplex PCR, and its TCRdb copy is limited to in-frame clones, with some not included. V and J calls and clone size are as listed in that table; D and trimming were resolved from the DNA. Among fewer than 250,000 clones listed, roughly four fifths were seen once.

The sample consisted of PBMCs or T cells enriched from blood (not recorded which). The receptor was derived from a woman between 40 and 50 years old who had been exposed to COVID-19. The gene calls are TRBV5-4 and TRBJ2-7, with D possibly TRBD1 on 6 matching bases. The CDR3, as DNA: TGTGCCAGCAGCTTGTTAGGACAGAGCTCCTACGAGCAGTACTTC. Its translation is CASSLLGQSSYEQYF.